This T cell receptor (beta chain) derives from a study of T cell repertoires in ileal Crohn's disease. In the case of this clone: As yet, its antigen is unknown.

Notes on the study in general: Endoscopic recurrence occurred in every patient whose clonality exceeded 26.8%. Sorted CD8 T cells held more high-frequency clones than CD4. Clonal expansions were more frequent in active smokers than non-smokers at surgery.

Measured with immunoSEQ multiplex PCR; TCRdb has only the in-frame clones, and not every one. This table holds approximately 4,500 clones, roughly 69% found once. The CDR3 is made up of 13 amino acids. V shed 7 bases, J shed 2 bases, and the junction held 4 bases outside the gene matches. Germline CDR1 and CDR2: MNHNS and SASEGT. The V gene is TRBV6-1, the J gene TRBJ2-7, with 8 nucleotides matching TRBD1. The sample taken for sequencing was ileal tissue. The sequence derives from an adult with Crohn's disease. CDR3: CASTPGQAYEQYF. Here the CDR3 DNA reads TGTGCCAGCACGCCGGGACAGGCCTACGAGCAGTACTTC.